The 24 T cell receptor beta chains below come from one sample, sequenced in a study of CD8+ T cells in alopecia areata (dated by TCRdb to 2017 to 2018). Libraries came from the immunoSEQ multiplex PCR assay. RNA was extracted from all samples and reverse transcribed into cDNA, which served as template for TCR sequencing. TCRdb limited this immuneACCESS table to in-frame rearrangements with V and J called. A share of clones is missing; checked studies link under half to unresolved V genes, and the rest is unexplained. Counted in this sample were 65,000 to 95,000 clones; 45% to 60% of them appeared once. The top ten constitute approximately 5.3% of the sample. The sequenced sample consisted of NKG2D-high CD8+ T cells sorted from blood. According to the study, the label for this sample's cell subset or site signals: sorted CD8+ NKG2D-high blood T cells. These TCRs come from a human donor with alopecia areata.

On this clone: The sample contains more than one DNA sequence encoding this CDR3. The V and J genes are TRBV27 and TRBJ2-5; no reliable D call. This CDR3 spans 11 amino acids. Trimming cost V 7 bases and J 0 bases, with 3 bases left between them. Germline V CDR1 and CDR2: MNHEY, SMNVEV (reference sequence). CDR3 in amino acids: CASTDQETQYF. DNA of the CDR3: TGTGCCAGCACGGACCAAGAGACCCAGTACTTC.

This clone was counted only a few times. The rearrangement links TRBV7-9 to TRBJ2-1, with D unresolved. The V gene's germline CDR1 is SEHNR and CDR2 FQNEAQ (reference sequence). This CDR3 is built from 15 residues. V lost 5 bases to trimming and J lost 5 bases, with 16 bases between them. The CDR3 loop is CASSPDGPQHNEQFF. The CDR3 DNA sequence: TGTGCCAGCAGCCCGGACGGACCTCAACACAATGAGCAGTTCTTC. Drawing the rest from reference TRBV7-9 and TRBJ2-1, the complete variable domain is DTGVSQNPRHKITKRGQNVTFRCDPISEHNRLYWYRQTLGQGPEFLTYFQNEAQLEKSRLLSDRFSAERPKGSFSTLEIQRTEQGDSAMYLCASSPDGPQHNEQFFGPGTRLTVL.

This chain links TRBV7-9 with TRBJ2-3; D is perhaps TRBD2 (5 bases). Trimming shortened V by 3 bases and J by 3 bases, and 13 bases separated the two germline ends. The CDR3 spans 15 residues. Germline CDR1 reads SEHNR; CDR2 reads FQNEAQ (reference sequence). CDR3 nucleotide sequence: TGTGCCAGCAGCTTGGACGGGGATTCGACAGATACGCAGTATTTT. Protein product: CASSLDGDSTDTQYF.

The CDR3 coding sequence is TGTGCCAGCAGTCTGGACGGGTGGGGCTACACCTTC. As protein: CASSLDGWGYTF. The chain is built from TRBV7-9 and TRBJ1-2; D unresolved. V dropped 6 bases and J dropped 8 bases, with 13 bases sitting between them. The CDR3 covers 12 residues. Germline values: CDR1 SEHNR, CDR2 FQNEAQ (reference sequence). Using reference TRBV7-9 and TRBJ1-2 for the parts outside the CDR3, the full variable domain is DTGVSQNPRHKITKRGQNVTFRCDPISEHNRLYWYRQTLGQGPEFLTYFQNEAQLEKSRLLSDRFSAERPKGSFSTLEIQRTEQGDSAMYLCASSLDGWGYTFGSGTRLTVV.

The CDR3 loop is CASSLVAGGPQGNEQYF. The CDR3 coding sequence is TGCGCCAGCAGCTTGGTGGCGGGGGGGCCACAAGGCAACGAGCAGTACTTC. The rearrangement uses TRBV5-1 and TRBJ2-7; 9 bases map to TRBD2. With V trimmed by 0 bases and J by 5 bases, 12 bases remained unmatched. Per the germline V gene, CDR1 is SGHRS and CDR2 is YFSETQ. CDR3 length equals 17 residues.

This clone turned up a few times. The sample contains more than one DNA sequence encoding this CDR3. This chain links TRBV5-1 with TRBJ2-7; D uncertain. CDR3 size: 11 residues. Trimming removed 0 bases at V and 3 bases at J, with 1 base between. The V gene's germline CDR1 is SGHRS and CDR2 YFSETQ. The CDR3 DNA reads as TGCGCCAGCAGCTTGGGCTACGAGCAGTACTTC. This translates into CASSLGYEQYF.

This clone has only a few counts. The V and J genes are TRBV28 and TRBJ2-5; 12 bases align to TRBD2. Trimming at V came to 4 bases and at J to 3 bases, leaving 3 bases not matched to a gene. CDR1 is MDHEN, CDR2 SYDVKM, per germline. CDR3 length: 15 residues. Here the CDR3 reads CASSSLAGGEETQYF. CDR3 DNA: TGTGCCAGCAGTTCCCTAGCGGGGGGGGAAGAGACCCAGTACTTC.

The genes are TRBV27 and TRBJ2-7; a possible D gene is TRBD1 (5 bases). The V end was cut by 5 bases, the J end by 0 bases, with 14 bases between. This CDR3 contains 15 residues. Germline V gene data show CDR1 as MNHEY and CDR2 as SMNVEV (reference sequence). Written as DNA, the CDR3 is TGTGCCAGCAGTAGGGGTACGTCCCCCTCCTACGAGCAGTACTTC. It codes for CASSRGTSPSYEQYF.

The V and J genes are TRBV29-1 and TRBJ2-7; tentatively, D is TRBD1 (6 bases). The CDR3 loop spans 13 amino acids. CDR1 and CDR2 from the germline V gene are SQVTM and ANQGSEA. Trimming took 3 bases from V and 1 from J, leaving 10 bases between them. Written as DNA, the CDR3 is TGCAGCGTTGAGTCAGGGGAGTCCTACGAGCAGTACTTC. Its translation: CSVESGESYEQYF.

CDR3 residues: CASSQDSWNTEAFF. The CDR3 DNA reads as TGCGCCAGCAGCCAGGACTCCTGGAACACTGAAGCTTTCTTT. This chain connects TRBV4-3 to TRBJ1-1; D call uncertain. The V gene lost 3 bases and the J gene lost 1 base, with 9 bases spanning the gap. This CDR3 has 14 amino acids. CDR1 is LGHNA and CDR2 is YSLEER in the germline V gene.

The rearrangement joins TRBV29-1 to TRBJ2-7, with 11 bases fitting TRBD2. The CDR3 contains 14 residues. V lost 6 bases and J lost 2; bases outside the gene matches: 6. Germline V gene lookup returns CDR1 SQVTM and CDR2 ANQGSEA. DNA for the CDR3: TGCAGCGTGGAGGGACTAGCGGAAACCTACGAGCAGTACTTC. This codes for CSVEGLAETYEQYF.

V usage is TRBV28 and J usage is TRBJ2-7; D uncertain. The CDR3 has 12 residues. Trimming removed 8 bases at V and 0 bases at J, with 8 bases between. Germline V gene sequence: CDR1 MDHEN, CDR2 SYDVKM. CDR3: CASGPDSYEQYF. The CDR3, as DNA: TGTGCCAGCGGACCAGACTCCTACGAGCAGTACTTC.

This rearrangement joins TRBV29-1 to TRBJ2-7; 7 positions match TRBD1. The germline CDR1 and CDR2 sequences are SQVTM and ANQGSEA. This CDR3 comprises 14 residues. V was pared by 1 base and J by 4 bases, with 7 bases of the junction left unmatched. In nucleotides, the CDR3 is TGCAGCGTTGAAGTCGGGACAGAAACGTACGAGCAGTACTTC. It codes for CSVEVGTETYEQYF.

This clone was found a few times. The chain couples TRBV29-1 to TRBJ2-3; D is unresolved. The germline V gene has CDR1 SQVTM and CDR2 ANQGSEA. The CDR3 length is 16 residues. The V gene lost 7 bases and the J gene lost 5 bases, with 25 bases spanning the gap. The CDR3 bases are TGCAGCGGCGGCCCCCCGAATGGGAAACCCCTAGATACGCAGTATTTT. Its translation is CSGGPPNGKPLDTQYF.

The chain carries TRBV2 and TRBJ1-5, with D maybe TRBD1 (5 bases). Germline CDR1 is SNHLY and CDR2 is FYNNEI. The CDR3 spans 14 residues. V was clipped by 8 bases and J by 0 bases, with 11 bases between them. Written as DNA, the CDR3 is TGTGCCAGCCAGGGCCCCGATAGCAATCAGCCCCAGCATTTT. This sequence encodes CASQGPDSNQPQHF.

CDR3 in DNA: TGCAGCGTGGTGGCGGTGAACACTGAAGCTTTCTTT. As protein: CSVVAVNTEAFF. The J gene is TRBJ1-1, the V gene TRBV29-1; the D is unclear. The CDR3 has 12 residues. CDR1 and CDR2 (germline): SQVTM, ANQGSEA. V lost 6 bases to trimming and J lost 0 bases, with 8 bases between them.

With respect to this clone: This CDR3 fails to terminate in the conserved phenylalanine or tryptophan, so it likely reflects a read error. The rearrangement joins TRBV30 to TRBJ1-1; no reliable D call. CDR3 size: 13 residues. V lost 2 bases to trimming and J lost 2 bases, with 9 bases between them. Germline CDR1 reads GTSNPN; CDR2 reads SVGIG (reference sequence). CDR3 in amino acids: CAWSWVKNTEAFL. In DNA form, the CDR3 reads TGTGCCTGGAGTTGGGTTAAAAACACTGAAGCTTTCCTT.

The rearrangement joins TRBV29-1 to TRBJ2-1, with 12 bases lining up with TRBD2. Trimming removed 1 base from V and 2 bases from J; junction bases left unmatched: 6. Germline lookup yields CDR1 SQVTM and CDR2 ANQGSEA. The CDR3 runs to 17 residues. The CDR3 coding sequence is TGCAGCGTTGAAGGGACTAGCGGGGTTGGAGCCTACAATGAGCAGTTCTTC. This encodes CSVEGTSGVGAYNEQFF.

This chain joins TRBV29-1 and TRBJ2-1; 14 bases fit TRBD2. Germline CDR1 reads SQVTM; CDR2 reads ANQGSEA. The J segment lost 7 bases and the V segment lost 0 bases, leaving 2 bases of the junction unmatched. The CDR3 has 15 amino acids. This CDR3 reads CSVEEGLAGDNEQFF. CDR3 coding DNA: TGCAGCGTTGAAGAGGGACTAGCGGGGGATAATGAGCAGTTCTTC.

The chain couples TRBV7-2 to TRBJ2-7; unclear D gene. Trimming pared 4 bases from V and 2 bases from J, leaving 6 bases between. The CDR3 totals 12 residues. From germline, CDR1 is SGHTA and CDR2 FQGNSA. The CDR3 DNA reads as TGTGCCAGCAGCTCGGACCCCTACGAGCAGTACTTC. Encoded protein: CASSSDPYEQYF.

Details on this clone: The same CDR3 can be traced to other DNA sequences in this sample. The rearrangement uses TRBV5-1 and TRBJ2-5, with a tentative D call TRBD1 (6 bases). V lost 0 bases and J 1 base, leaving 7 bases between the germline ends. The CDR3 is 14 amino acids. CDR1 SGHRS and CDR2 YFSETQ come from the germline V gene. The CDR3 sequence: CASSLVGGQETQYF. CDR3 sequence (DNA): TGCGCCAGCAGCTTGGTAGGGGGCCAAGAGACCCAGTACTTC.

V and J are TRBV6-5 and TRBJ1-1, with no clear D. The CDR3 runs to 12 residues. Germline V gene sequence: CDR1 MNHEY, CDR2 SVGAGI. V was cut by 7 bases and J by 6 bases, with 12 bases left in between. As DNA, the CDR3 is TGTGCCAGCAACTTAGGGAGGCCTGAAGCTTTCTTT. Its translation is CASNLGRPEAFF.

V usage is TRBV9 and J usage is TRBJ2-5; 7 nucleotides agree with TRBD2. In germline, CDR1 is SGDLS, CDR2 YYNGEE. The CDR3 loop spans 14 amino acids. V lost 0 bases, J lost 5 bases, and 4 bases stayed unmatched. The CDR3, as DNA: TGTGCCAGCAGCGTAGACGGGGAGGGGGAGACCCAGTACTTC. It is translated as CASSVDGEGETQYF.

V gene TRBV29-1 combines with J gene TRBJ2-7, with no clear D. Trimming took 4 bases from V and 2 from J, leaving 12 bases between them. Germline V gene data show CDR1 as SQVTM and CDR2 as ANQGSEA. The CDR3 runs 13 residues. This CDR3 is CSVGFGYTYEQYF. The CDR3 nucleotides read TGCAGCGTTGGGTTCGGCTACACCTACGAGCAGTACTTC.